These 19 T cell receptor beta chains originate from one sample sequenced in a study of shared clonotypes between healthy human individuals. TCRdb's copy holds only in-frame clones and misses some; the assay was immunoSEQ multiplex PCR. Of about a million clones listed, about 80% are singletons. The sample taken for sequencing was memory CD4+ T cells from PBMCs. The subset here: CD45RA-negative fraction. The source is a man between 18 and 29 years old in good health. Some clones in this sample may be carry-over from other donors' samples.

This clone has a single count. This chain joins TRBV4-3 and TRBJ2-7; 8 positions match TRBD2. J lost 5 bases, V lost 1 base, and 7 bases had no gene match. The V gene's germline CDR1 is LGHNA and CDR2 YSLEER. The CDR3 sequence is 15 residues long. CDR3 sequence (DNA): TGCGCCAGCAGCCAAGGGGGGACTAGTATCCACGAGCAGTACTTC. This sequence encodes CASSQGGTSIHEQYF.

V and J are TRBV30 and TRBJ2-5; 8 bases line up with TRBD2. V lost 4 bases to trimming and J lost 5 bases; unmatched junction nucleotides: 6. The CDR3 runs 13 residues. Germline V lookup: CDR1 GTSNPN, CDR2 SVGIG (reference sequence). The CDR3 reads CAWTGTRTETQYF. For the CDR3, the DNA is TGTGCCTGGACCGGGACTAGAACGGAGACCCAGTACTTC.

In this sample, this clone turned up a few times. The genes are TRBV29-1 and TRBJ1-1; D remains ambiguous. CDR1 is SQVTM, CDR2 ANQGSEA, per germline. Trimming removed 5 bases from V and 8 bases from J, with 9 bases in between. The CDR3 loop spans 10 amino acids. The CDR3 coding sequence is TGCAGCGTTAAAAACAGCGAAGCTTTCTTT. Translation gives CSVKNSEAFF. The whole variable domain, remainder taken from reference TRBV29-1 and TRBJ1-1, is SAVISQKPSRDICQRGTSLTIQCQVDSQVTMMFWYRQQPGQSLTLIATANQGSEATYESGFVIDKFPISRPNLTFSTLTVSNMSPEDSSIYLCSVKNSEAFFGQGTRLTVV.

The rearrangement links TRBV27 to TRBJ2-7, with D tentatively TRBD1 or TRBD2 (5 bases each). The ends were cut back, 11 bases at V and 5 bases at J, with 25 bases in the middle. The CDR3 has 15 residues. Germline-derived CDR1 and CDR2 are MNHEY and SMNVEV (reference sequence). This CDR3 reads CAYGGAGASYDEQYF. CDR3 DNA: TGTGCCTATGGGGGAGCAGGAGCCTCTTATGACGAGCAGTACTTC.

The chain links TRBV18 to TRBJ1-1, with unresolved D. This CDR3 has 12 amino acids. Per the germline V gene, CDR1 is KGHSH and CDR2 is LQKENI. Trimming cost V 3 bases and J 10 bases, with 12 bases left between them. CDR3 sequence: CASSPGGGVAFF. CDR3 nucleotides: TGTGCCAGCTCACCTGGTGGTGGGGTAGCTTTCTTT. Variable domain in full (rest from reference TRBV18 and TRBJ1-1): NAGVMQNPRHLVRRRGQEARLRCSPMKGHSHVYWYRQLPEEGLKFMVYLQKENIIDESGMPKERFSAEFPKEGPSILRIQQVVRGDSAAYFCASSPGGGVAFFGQGTRLTVV.

This clone appeared a few times. This rearrangement joins TRBV5-1 to TRBJ2-1; possible D gene TRBD1, 6 bases. Trimming pared 0 bases from V and 8 bases from J, leaving 9 bases between. The CDR3 spans 13 residues. Germline V gene data show CDR1 as SGHRS and CDR2 as YFSETQ. The CDR3 DNA sequence: TGCGCCAGCAGCTTGGCACAGGGTGATGAGCAGTTCTTC. As protein: CASSLAQGDEQFF. Full variable domain (missing parts from reference TRBV5-1 and TRBJ2-1): KAGVTQTPRYLIKTRGQQVTLSCSPISGHRSVSWYQQTPGQGLQFLFEYFSETQRNKGNFPGRFSGRQFSNSRSEMNVSTLELGDSALYLCASSLAQGDEQFFGPGTRLTVL.

The J gene is TRBJ1-6, the V gene TRBV11-2, with TRBD1 matching over 7 bases. This CDR3 spans 16 amino acids. J was trimmed by 3 bases and V by 0 bases; bases with no gene match: 2. Germline CDR1 is SGHAT and CDR2 is FQNNGV. Written as DNA, the CDR3 is TGTGCCAGCAGCTTAGAGAGGGACAGCTATAATTCACCCCTCCACTTT. This gives the protein CASSLERDSYNSPLHF.

V gene TRBV28 combines with J gene TRBJ1-3; no firm D call. Trimming removed 6 bases at V and 8 bases at J, with 8 bases between. The CDR3 runs to 11 residues. CDR1 MDHEN and CDR2 SYDVKM come from the germline V gene. CDR3 protein: CASSTTYTIYF. The CDR3 coding sequence is TGTGCCAGCAGCACCACCTACACCATATATTTT. Based on the CDR3 plus reference TRBV28 and TRBJ1-3, the full variable domain is DVKVTQSSRYLVKRTGEKVFLECVQDMDHENMFWYRQDPGLGLRLIYFSYDVKMKEKGDIPEGYSVSREKKERFSLILESASTNQTSMYLCASSTTYTIYFGEGSWLTVV.

The rearrangement joins TRBV19 to TRBJ1-5; no clear D. Trimming cost V 9 bases and J 0 bases, with 9 bases left between them. Germline V CDR1 and CDR2: LNHDA, SQIVND (reference sequence). The CDR3 is made up of 13 amino acids. CDR3 residues: CASQNRSNQPQHF. The CDR3 coding sequence is TGTGCCAGCCAAAACCGTAGCAATCAGCCCCAGCATTTT.

This CDR3 reads CASSAPQGGTEAFF. The CDR3 coding sequence is TGTGCCAGCAGCGCGCCACAGGGAGGCACTGAAGCTTTCTTT. The chain is built from TRBV7-2 and TRBJ1-1; tentative D call: TRBD1 (6 bases). CDR1 and CDR2 from the germline V gene are SGHTA and FQGNSA. The V gene lost 5 bases and the J gene lost 4 bases, with 14 bases spanning the gap. The CDR3 sequence is 14 residues long.

The rearrangement joins TRBV11-3 to TRBJ2-1; TRBD2 agrees at 9 bases. The trim removed 3 bases at V and 9 bases at J, leaving 3 bases unmatched. The germline V gene encodes CDR1 SGHNT and CDR2 YENEEA. This CDR3 is 13 amino acids long. Here the CDR3 DNA reads TGTGCCAGCAGCTTGGGACTAGCTGGTGAGCAGTTCTTC. Its protein is CASSLGLAGEQFF.

For this clone: In the same sample, other DNA sequences code for this CDR3. The CDR3 reads CASSLRGEQYF. For the CDR3, the DNA is TGTGCCAGCAGTTTAAGGGGGGAGCAGTACTTC. V and J are TRBV27 and TRBJ2-7; the D gene is possibly TRBD1 (6 bases). V was cut by 2 bases and J by 7 bases, with 6 bases left in between. Germline-derived CDR1 and CDR2 are MNHEY and SMNVEV (reference sequence). The length of the CDR3 is 11 residues.

The chain is built from TRBV5-1 and TRBJ2-7; D possibly corresponds to TRBD2 (6 bases). CDR1 is SGHRS and CDR2 is YFSETQ in the germline V gene. This CDR3 region has 13 residues. With 2 bases removed from V and 12 bases from J, the gap between germline ends came to 18 bases. DNA of the CDR3: TGCGCCAGCAGCTTTACGGGAGATAATGTTGCGTACTTC. Translating gives CASSFTGDNVAYF.

The gene calls are TRBV28 and TRBJ1-3, with D perhaps matching TRBD1 (5 bases). The CDR3 contains 16 residues. The V end lost 4 bases, the J end lost 4 bases, and 17 bases lay between the germline ends. The germline V gene has CDR1 MDHEN and CDR2 SYDVKM. The CDR3, as DNA: TGTGCCAGCAGTTCCGGGACCCCTAACCTCGGAAACACCATATATTTT. Encoded protein: CASSSGTPNLGNTIYF.

This chain connects TRBV10-1 to TRBJ2-1; 9 bases agree with TRBD2. CDR3 length: 14 residues. The V segment lost 1 base and the J segment 9 bases; nucleotides outside the gene matches: 4. Germline V CDR1 and CDR2: WNHNN, SYGVQD (reference sequence). This CDR3 is CASSELAGASEQFF. CDR3 sequence (DNA): TGCGCCAGCAGTGAGTTAGCGGGAGCCAGTGAGCAGTTCTTC.

The table lists this clone with a few counts. The chain has TRBV5-5 and TRBJ1-4; D is unresolved. This CDR3 comprises 14 residues. CDR1 SGHKS and CDR2 YYEKEE come from the germline V gene (reference sequence). Deletions cut 0 bases from V and 3 bases from J, with 6 bases between. This CDR3 reads CASSLGWANEKLFF. The CDR3 DNA sequence: TGTGCCAGCAGCTTGGGCTGGGCTAATGAAAAACTGTTTTTT.

About this clone: The same CDR3 also results from other DNA sequences found in this sample. J is TRBJ2-7 and V is TRBV5-5; D not resolved. Germline CDR1 and CDR2: SGHKS and YYEKEE (reference sequence). CDR3 length: 12 residues. With 0 bases removed from V and 2 bases from J, the gap between germline ends came to 3 bases. The CDR3 region is CASSLAPYEQYF. The DNA for the CDR3 is TGTGCCAGCAGCTTGGCCCCCTACGAGCAGTACTTC. Full variable domain (missing parts from reference TRBV5-5 and TRBJ2-7): DAGVTQSPTHLIKTRGQQVTLRCSPISGHKSVSWYQQVLGQGPQFIFQYYEKEERGRGNFPDRFSARQFPNYSSELNVNALLLGDSALYLCASSLAPYEQYFGPGTRLTVT.

This chain uses TRBV7-2 with TRBJ2-7; D call uncertain. The V gene lost 4 bases and the J gene lost 2 bases, with 9 bases spanning the gap. CDR3 length: 13 amino acids. Germline loops: CDR1 SGHTA, CDR2 FQGNSA. CDR3 in DNA: TGTGCCAGCAGCTCATACACGGCCTACGAGCAGTACTTC. The encoded protein is CASSSYTAYEQYF.

The genes are TRBV6-1 and TRBJ1-2, with 9 positions matching TRBD1. V shed 6 bases, J shed 1 base, and the junction held 6 bases outside the gene matches. CDR3 length: 15 residues. Germline loops: CDR1 MNHNS, CDR2 SASEGT. CDR3 loop: CASRNRGLLNYGYTF. CDR3 in DNA: TGTGCCAGCAGAAACAGGGGGCTCCTTAACTATGGCTACACCTTC.